The present TCR beta chain was sequenced within a study of OX40 agonist ivuxolimab in advanced cancers. Study-wide background: Ivuxolimab, an antibody that agonizes OX40 (CD134), was administered to the patients. Patients in the trial were receiving intravenous ivuxolimab every 2 weeks, at doses of 0.01 to 10 mg/kg.

Baseline was the first blood sampling point, followed by cycle 4 day 1 and cycle 7 day 1. Of note for this clone: The antigen is not known.

The study's findings and limits: CD8+ T cells averaged more expanded clones than CD4+.

From germline, CDR1 is SGHNT and CDR2 YENEEA. Losses at the gene ends were 4 bases for V and 9 bases for J; bases not matched to a gene: 5. This CDR3 region has 14 residues. The table came from immunoSEQ multiplex PCR; TCRdb's copy has only in-frame clones and leaves some out. The repertoire holds around 44,000 clones, with roughly nine tenths as singletons. The genes are TRBV11-3 and TRBJ1-6, with 8 positions matching TRBD1. Sample: CD4+ or CD8+ T cells sorted from blood, taken in a trial of the OX40 agonist ivuxolimab. This sequence was found in an adult with an advanced solid tumor such as melanoma, head and neck, liver or kidney cancer. The CDR3 bases are TGTGCCAGCAGCTCCGGACAGGGAGGTTCACCCCTCCACTTT. The encoded protein is CASSSGQGGSPLHF.